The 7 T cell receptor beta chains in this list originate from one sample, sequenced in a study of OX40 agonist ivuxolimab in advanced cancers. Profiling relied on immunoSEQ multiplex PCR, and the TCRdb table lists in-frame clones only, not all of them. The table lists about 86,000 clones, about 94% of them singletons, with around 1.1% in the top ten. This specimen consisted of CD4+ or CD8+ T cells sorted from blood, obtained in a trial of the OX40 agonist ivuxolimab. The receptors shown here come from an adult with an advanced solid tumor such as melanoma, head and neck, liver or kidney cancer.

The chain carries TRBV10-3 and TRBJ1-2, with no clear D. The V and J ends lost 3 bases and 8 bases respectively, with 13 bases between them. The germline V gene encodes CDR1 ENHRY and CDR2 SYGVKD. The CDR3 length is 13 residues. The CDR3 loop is CAISDNEVGGYTF. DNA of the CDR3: TGTGCCATCAGTGATAATGAGGTCGGCGGCTACACCTTC.

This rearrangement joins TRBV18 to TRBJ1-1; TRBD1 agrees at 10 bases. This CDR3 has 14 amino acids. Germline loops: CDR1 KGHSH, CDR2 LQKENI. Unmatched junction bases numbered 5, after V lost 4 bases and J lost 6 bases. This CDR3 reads CASSQGQGRAEAFF. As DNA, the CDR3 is TGTGCCAGCTCACAGGGACAGGGGCGGGCTGAAGCTTTCTTT.

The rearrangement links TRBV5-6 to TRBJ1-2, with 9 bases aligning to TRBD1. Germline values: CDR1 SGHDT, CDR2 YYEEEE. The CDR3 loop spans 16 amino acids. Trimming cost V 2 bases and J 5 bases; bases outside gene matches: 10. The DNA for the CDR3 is TGTGCCAGCAGCTTTAAACCCACAGGGGGCATGTATGGCTACACCTTC. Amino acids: CASSFKPTGGMYGYTF. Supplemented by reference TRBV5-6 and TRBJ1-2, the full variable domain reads DAGVTQSPTHLIKTRGQQVTLRCSPKSGHDTVSWYQQALGQGPQFIFQYYEEEERQRGNFPDRFSGHQFPNYSSELNVNALLLGDSALYLCASSFKPTGGMYGYTFGSGTRLTVV.

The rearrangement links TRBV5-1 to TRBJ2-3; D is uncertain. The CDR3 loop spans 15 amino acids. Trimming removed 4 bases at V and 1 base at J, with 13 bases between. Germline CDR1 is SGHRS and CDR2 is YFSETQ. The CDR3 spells CASSPLTARTDTQYF. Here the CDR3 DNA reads TGCGCCAGCAGCCCCCTGACGGCTCGCACAGATACGCAGTATTTT.

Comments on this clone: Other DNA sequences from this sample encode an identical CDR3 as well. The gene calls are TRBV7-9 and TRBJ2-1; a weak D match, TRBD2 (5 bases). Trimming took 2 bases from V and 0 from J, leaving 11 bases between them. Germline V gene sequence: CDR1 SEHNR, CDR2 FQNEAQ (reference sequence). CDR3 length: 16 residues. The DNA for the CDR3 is TGTGCCAGCAGCTTATATGGACTCAGCTCCTACAATGAGCAGTTCTTC. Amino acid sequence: CASSLYGLSSYNEQFF.

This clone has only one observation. The CDR3 sequence is CASSLVFGSTDTQYF. The CDR3 DNA sequence: TGTGCCAGCAGCTTAGTTTTCGGATCCACAGATACGCAGTATTTT. V usage is TRBV11-2 and J usage is TRBJ2-3; D call uncertain. The CDR3 covers 15 residues. Germline assignment: CDR1 SGHAT and CDR2 FQNNGV. Trimming removed 1 base at V and 2 bases at J, with 10 bases between.

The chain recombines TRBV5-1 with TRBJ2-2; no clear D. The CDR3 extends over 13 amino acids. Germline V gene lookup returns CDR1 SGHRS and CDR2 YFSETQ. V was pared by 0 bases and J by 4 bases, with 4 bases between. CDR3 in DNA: TGCGCCAGCAGCTTGGATCGCACCGGGGAGCTGTTTTTT. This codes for CASSLDRTGELFF. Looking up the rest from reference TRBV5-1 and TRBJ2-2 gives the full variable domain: KAGVTQTPRYLIKTRGQQVTLSCSPISGHRSVSWYQQTPGQGLQFLFEYFSETQRNKGNFPGRFSGRQFSNSRSEMNVSTLELGDSALYLCASSLDRTGELFFGEGSRLTVL.